Presented here are 15 T cell receptor beta chains from one specimen sequenced in a study of control samples from healthy donors and cancer patients. The method was immunoSEQ multiplex PCR; TCRdb's version includes in-frame clones alone and lacks a portion of them. The sample contains more than 70,000 clones, 89% of which appear only once. The material sequenced was PBMCs. The receptors originated from a man in his fifties or sixties with lung cancer.

Turning to this clone: The sample contains more than one DNA sequence encoding this CDR3. V and J are TRBV12-3 or TRBV12-4 and TRBJ1-1; D uncertain. V lost 3 bases to trimming and J lost 3 bases, with 5 bases between them. The CDR3 totals 12 residues. In DNA, the CDR3 is TGTGCCAGCAGTTTCTCGGACACTGAAGCTTTCTTT. This sequence encodes CASSFSDTEAFF.

The chain carries TRBV7-2 and TRBJ1-1; TRBD1 agrees at 8 bases. CDR3 length: 16 residues. Germline CDR1 SGHTA, CDR2 FQGNSA. The V segment lost 4 bases and the J segment 0 bases; nucleotides outside the gene matches: 7. In DNA, the CDR3 is TGTGCCAGCAGCTCGGACAGGGTTTCCCTGAACACTGAAGCTTTCTTT. Protein product: CASSSDRVSLNTEAFF.

This sequence joins TRBV5-4 and TRBJ1-1; 7 bases are shared with TRBD1. This CDR3 has 17 amino acids. CDR1 is SGHNT, CDR2 YYREEE, per germline (reference sequence). Trimming cost V 4 bases and J 6 bases; bases outside gene matches: 18. In DNA form, the CDR3 reads TGTGCCAGCAGCAAGTTCACGTACAGGGGAAAGGACCCTGAAGCTTTCTTT. Protein: CASSKFTYRGKDPEAFF.

This sequence joins TRBV3-1 (or the pseudogene TRBV3-2) and TRBJ2-1; D remains ambiguous. The V gene lost 1 base and the J gene lost 7 bases, with 11 bases spanning the gap. This CDR3 comprises 14 residues. Per germline, CDR1 LGHDT and CDR2 YNNKEL (reference sequence). The CDR3 region has the DNA TGTGCCAGCAGCCAAGGGAATTGGAAGAATGAGCAGTTCTTC. Encoded protein: CASSQGNWKNEQFF.

The rearrangement joins TRBV11-3 to TRBJ1-6; 9 bases are shared with TRBD1. J gave up 16 bases and V 5 bases, and 12 bases lay outside the gene matches. Germline CDR1 and CDR2: SGHNT and YENEEA. The CDR3 spans 14 residues. For the CDR3, the DNA is TGTGCCAGCAGCATGGGGCCAACCGGGACAGGGCTCCACTTT. Its translation is CASSMGPTGTGLHF.

The CDR3 DNA follows: TGTGCCAGCAGTGAAGGGGGAGCCGGGGCCAATGAGCAGTTCTTC. Its protein product is CASSEGGAGANEQFF. This chain joins TRBV6-1 and TRBJ2-1; D possibly uses TRBD1 or TRBD2 (5 bases each). Germline loops: CDR1 MNHNS, CDR2 SASEGT. CDR3 length: 15 amino acids. V lost 1 base and J 6 bases, leaving 13 bases between the germline ends.

The J gene is TRBJ2-7, the V gene TRBV5-1, with a possible D match to TRBD1 (6 bases). The germline V and J ends were trimmed by 0 bases and 2 bases, with 9 bases remaining between them. Germline values: CDR1 SGHRS, CDR2 YFSETQ. This CDR3 is built from 14 residues. For the CDR3, the DNA is TGCGCCAGCAGCTTGGCAACAGGGCCCTACGAGCAGTACTTC. It translates to CASSLATGPYEQYF.

The sample holds one count of this clone. The chain is built from TRBV7-9 and TRBJ2-5; the D is unclear. The CDR3 has 14 residues. The germline V gene encodes CDR1 SEHNR and CDR2 FQNEAQ (reference sequence). Trimming took off 2 bases at V and 0 bases at J, with 7 bases between the two ends. CDR3: CASSLIRDQETQYF. The DNA of the CDR3 is TGTGCCAGCAGCTTAATCCGCGACCAAGAGACCCAGTACTTC.

The gene calls are TRBV7-9 and TRBJ2-3; D gene ambiguous. The CDR3 runs to 11 residues. Per the germline V gene, CDR1 is SEHNR and CDR2 is FQNEAQ (reference sequence). The V end lost 10 bases, the J end lost 5 bases, and 10 bases lay between the germline ends. The CDR3 here is CATGGRDTQYF. The CDR3 nucleotides read TGTGCCACGGGCGGAAGAGATACGCAGTATTTT.

The chain carries TRBV5-1 and TRBJ2-7, with 10 bases matching TRBD2. The CDR3 totals 13 residues. The germline V gene has CDR1 SGHRS and CDR2 YFSETQ. The V gene end was trimmed by 4 bases and the J gene end by 4 bases; junction bases not matched to a gene: 2. In nucleotides, the CDR3 is TGCGCCAGCAGCGGGGGACTAGCGTACGAGCAGTACTTC. Its protein product is CASSGGLAYEQYF.

The chain links TRBV2 to TRBJ1-2; 10 bases agree with TRBD1. This CDR3 spans 16 amino acids. The V gene's germline CDR1 is SNHLY and CDR2 FYNNEI. With 5 bases clipped from V and 6 bases from J, the junction kept 12 bases outside the gene matches. The chain's CDR3 is CASSSIDRGQSNGYTF. The CDR3, as DNA: TGTGCCAGCAGTTCAATCGACAGGGGGCAATCAAATGGCTACACCTTC.

This chain uses TRBV2 with TRBJ1-1; TRBD1 matches at 7 bases. The junction had 14 bases not matched to a gene; V was cut back by 7 bases and J by 3 bases. The germline V gene encodes CDR1 SNHLY and CDR2 FYNNEI. The CDR3 has 16 amino acids. The CDR3, as DNA: TGTGCCAGCACGGGGGAACGTGGACAGGCCGACACTGAAGCTTTCTTT. This sequence encodes CASTGERGQADTEAFF.

The chain has TRBV30 and TRBJ2-1, with TRBD1 matching over 7 bases. The CDR3 is made up of 11 amino acids. Trimming removed 5 bases from V and 14 bases from J; junction bases left unmatched: 9. Germline V gives CDR1 GTSNPN, CDR2 SVGIG (reference sequence). CDR3 residues: CAWAGRDREFF. The CDR3, as DNA: TGTGCCTGGGCAGGCCGGGACAGAGAGTTCTTC.

The V and J genes are TRBV6-5 and TRBJ2-1; 8 bases agree with TRBD2. The CDR3 length is 15 residues. The ends lost 6 bases at V and 4 bases at J; junction bases unmatched: 8. Germline loops: CDR1 MNHEY, CDR2 SVGAGI. CDR3 sequence: CASSLLLAGYNEQFF. DNA for the CDR3: TGTGCCAGCAGCTTACTCCTAGCGGGTTACAATGAGCAGTTCTTC.

This clone came up a few times. The gene calls are TRBV7-3 and TRBJ2-1; possible D gene TRBD2, 6 bases. The CDR3 length is 15 residues. V was cut by 3 bases and J by 7 bases, with 16 bases left in between. Per the germline V gene, CDR1 is SGHTA and CDR2 is FQGTGA. The CDR3 loop is CASSFYGGGYNEQFF. CDR3 nucleotide sequence: TGTGCCAGCAGCTTTTACGGGGGTGGCTATAATGAGCAGTTCTTC.